Shown below are 11 T cell receptor beta chains from a single sample sequenced in a study of cytomegalovirus exposure and HLA in healthy donors. PCR primers comprised 60 Vbeta and 13 Jbeta primers. Method: immunoSEQ multiplex PCR; TCRdb's copy keeps in-frame clones and lacks some. The sample lists more than 55,000 clones, about 80% occurring once. Sequences were obtained from PBMCs. These receptors originate from a man between 25 and 39 years old in good health and CMV-seronegative.

V and J are TRBV30 and TRBJ1-6; 7 bases align to TRBD1. The CDR3 has 14 residues. Germline CDR1 reads GTSNPN; CDR2 reads SVGIG (reference sequence). With V trimmed by 0 bases and J by 13 bases, 9 bases remained unmatched. This chain's CDR3 is CAWSVTGVGVPLHF. CDR3 coding DNA: TGTGCCTGGAGTGTAACAGGGGTCGGGGTTCCCCTCCACTTT.

This clone was found a few times. This chain links TRBV6-5 with TRBJ2-7; possible D gene TRBD2, 5 bases. In germline, CDR1 is MNHEY, CDR2 SVGAGI. CDR3 length equals 14 residues. V gave up 6 bases and J gave up 3 bases, with 15 bases separating them. The CDR3 coding sequence is TGTGCCAGCAGCGAGGACTTCAGGCGCTACGAGCAGTACTTC. As protein: CASSEDFRRYEQYF.

This chain uses TRBV4-1 with TRBJ2-2; D possibly corresponds to TRBD1 (6 bases). Trimming stripped 4 bases from V and 0 bases from J, with 12 bases between. The CDR3 length is 16 residues. CDR1 is MGHRA and CDR2 is YSYEKL in the germline V gene. For the CDR3, the DNA is TGCGCCAGCAGCCTCACAGGGATGACGAACACCGGGGAGCTGTTTTTT. It codes for CASSLTGMTNTGELFF.

V usage is TRBV6-1 and J usage is TRBJ2-6; 7 nucleotides align to TRBD1. The CDR3 totals 17 residues. Losses at the gene ends were 3 bases for V and 4 bases for J; bases not matched to a gene: 9. Germline CDR1 reads MNHNS; CDR2 reads SASEGT. The CDR3 sequence is CASSEPEGALGANVLTF. The CDR3, as DNA: TGTGCCAGCAGTGAGCCAGAGGGGGCGTTAGGGGCCAACGTCCTGACTTTC.

This chain uses TRBV7-9 with TRBJ2-7; 12 bases align to TRBD1. Germline CDR1 SEHNR, CDR2 FQNEAQ (reference sequence). CDR3 length equals 16 residues. V gave up 1 base and J gave up 2 bases; unmatched junction bases: 3. This CDR3 reads CASSLGGQGAAYEQYF. CDR3 DNA sequence: TGTGCCAGCAGCTTAGGGGGACAGGGGGCGGCCTACGAGCAGTACTTC.

The gene calls are TRBV14 and TRBJ2-1; 8 nucleotides agree with TRBD2. V lost 0 bases to trimming and J lost 6 bases; unmatched junction nucleotides: 13. Germline V gives CDR1 SGHDN, CDR2 FVKESK. The CDR3 has 18 residues. CDR3 in amino acids: CASSQEKLAEAAGNEQFF. CDR3 bases: TGTGCCAGCAGCCAAGAAAAACTAGCGGAGGCCGCGGGCAATGAGCAGTTCTTC.

For this clone: Other nucleotide sequences from this sample produce the same CDR3. The CDR3 DNA sequence: TGCACCAGCAGCCTAAGGGGGTACAGAACCAACACTGAGGCTTTCTTT. Translated: CTSSLRGYRTNTEAFF. The chain carries TRBV1 and TRBJ1-1; TRBD1 was called by the table and not checked on the DNA. TRBV1 is given as a pseudogene. This CDR3 region has 16 residues.

The chain joins TRBV19 to TRBJ2-1; the D gene is possibly TRBD1 (6 bases). Trimming removed 2 bases from V and 0 bases from J, with 11 bases in between. Germline lookup yields CDR1 LNHDA and CDR2 SQIVND (reference sequence). This CDR3 has 16 amino acids. CDR3 in amino acids: CASSITGSSSYNEQFF. In DNA, the CDR3 is TGTGCCAGTAGTATAACAGGGTCAAGCTCCTACAATGAGCAGTTCTTC.

V and J are TRBV7-3 and TRBJ2-5, with 11 bases fitting TRBD2. Germline loops: CDR1 SGHTA, CDR2 FQGTGA. V trimming: 5 bases; J trimming: 5 bases; junction bases outside the gene matches: 7. This CDR3 has 15 residues. The DNA of the CDR3 is TGTGCCAGCAGCCTTAGCGGGGGGGCCGGGGAGACCCAGTACTTC. Translation gives CASSLSGGAGETQYF.

The J gene is TRBJ2-6, the V gene TRBV5-4, with D perhaps matching TRBD2 (7 bases). This CDR3 is built from 20 residues. Trimming removed 5 bases from V and 0 bases from J, with 24 bases in between. Germline loops: CDR1 SGHNT, CDR2 YYREEE (reference sequence). The CDR3 sequence: CASSRRGGGARFSGANVLTF. The CDR3 bases are TGTGCCAGCAGTCGTCGTGGAGGGGGGGCCCGTTTCTCTGGGGCCAACGTCCTGACTTTC.

The J gene is TRBJ2-3, the V gene TRBV11-2; D unclear. The CDR3 runs 15 residues. The V gene lost 1 base and the J gene lost 2 bases, with 10 bases spanning the gap. Per the germline V gene, CDR1 is SGHAT and CDR2 is FQNNGV. In DNA, the CDR3 is TGTGCCAGCAGCTTAGGTGCAGGCTACACAGATACGCAGTATTTT. Translation: CASSLGAGYTDTQYF.